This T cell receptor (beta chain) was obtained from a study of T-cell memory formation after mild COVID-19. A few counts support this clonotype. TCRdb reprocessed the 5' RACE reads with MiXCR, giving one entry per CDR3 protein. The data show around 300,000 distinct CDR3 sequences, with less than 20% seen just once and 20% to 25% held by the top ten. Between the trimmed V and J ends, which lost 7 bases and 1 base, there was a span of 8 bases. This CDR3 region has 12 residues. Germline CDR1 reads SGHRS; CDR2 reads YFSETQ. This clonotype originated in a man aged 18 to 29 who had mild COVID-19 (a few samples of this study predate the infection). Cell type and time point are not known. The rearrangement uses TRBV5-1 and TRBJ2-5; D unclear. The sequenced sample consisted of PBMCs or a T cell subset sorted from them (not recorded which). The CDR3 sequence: CASRERQETQYF. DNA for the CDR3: TGCGCCAGCCGAGAGCGCCAAGAGACCCAGTACTTC.